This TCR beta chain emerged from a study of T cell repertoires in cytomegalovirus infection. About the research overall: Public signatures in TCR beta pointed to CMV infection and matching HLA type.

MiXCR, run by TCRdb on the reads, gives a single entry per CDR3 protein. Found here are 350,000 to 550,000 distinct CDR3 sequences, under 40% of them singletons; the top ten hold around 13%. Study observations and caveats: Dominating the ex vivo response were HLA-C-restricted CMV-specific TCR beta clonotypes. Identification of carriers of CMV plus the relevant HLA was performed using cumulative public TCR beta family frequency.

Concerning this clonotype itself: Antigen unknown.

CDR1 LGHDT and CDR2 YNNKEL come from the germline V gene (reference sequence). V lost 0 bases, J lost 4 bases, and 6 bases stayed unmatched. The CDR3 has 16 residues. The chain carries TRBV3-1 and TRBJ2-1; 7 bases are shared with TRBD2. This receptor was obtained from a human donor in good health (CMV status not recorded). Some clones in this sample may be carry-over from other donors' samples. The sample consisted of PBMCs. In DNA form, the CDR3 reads TGTGCCAGCAGCCAAGATCGGCGGGGACTATACAATGAGCAGTTCTTC. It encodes CASSQDRRGLYNEQFF.